This T cell receptor beta chain was documented in a study of blood T cell repertoires in COVID-19. About the study: T cells, B-cell-depleted T cells, or PBMCs provided the cDNA or gDNA that served as material.

Methods used by the authors: Reference gene primers were amplified, and this amplification served to estimate nucleated cell counts. Clones were read by immunoSEQ multiplex PCR, and TCRdb kept only the in-frame ones, dropping some. That table furnishes V, J and clone size, whereas the DNA furnished D and trimming. The table has hundreds of thousands of clones, around four fifths seen once. CDR1 DFQATT and CDR2 SNEGSKA come from the germline V gene (reference sequence). Trimming removed 6 bases at V and 8 bases at J, with 13 bases between. This CDR3 spans 11 amino acids. Specimen: peripheral blood. V and J are TRBV20-1 and TRBJ1-1, with D uncertain. This sequence originates from an elderly woman with acute or convalescent COVID-19. The CDR3 protein is CSASGRLEAFF. The CDR3 bases are TGCAGTGCCAGTGGGAGACTGGAAGCTTTCTTT.